These 8 T cell receptor beta chains share one sample of origin, sequenced in a study of blood T cell repertoires in COVID-19. TCRdb's copy holds only in-frame clones and misses some; the assay was immunoSEQ multiplex PCR. The table has tens of thousands of clones, about three quarters seen once; the top ten hold less than 10%. Sample: peripheral blood. The receptors derive from a human donor in a cohort sampled during active COVID-19.

The genes are TRBV7-7 and TRBJ2-2; D remains unclear. Germline CDR1 SSHAT, CDR2 FNYEAQ (reference sequence). The CDR3 has 13 amino acids. The V gene lost 1 base and the J gene lost 8 bases, with 8 bases spanning the gap. CDR3 bases: TGTGCCAGCAGCTTAGGCTCTATTGGGGAGCTGTTTTTT. Its translation is CASSLGSIGELFF.

V usage is TRBV7-2 and J usage is TRBJ1-2; D may be TRBD1 (5 bases). The V gene lost 2 bases and the J gene lost 2 bases, with 15 bases spanning the gap. CDR1 is SGHTA, CDR2 FQGNSA, per germline. The CDR3 is 16 amino acids. The CDR3 loop reads CASSLLGKGRNYGYTF. The CDR3 DNA reads as TGTGCCAGCAGCTTATTGGGGAAGGGGAGGAACTATGGCTACACCTTC. The entire variable domain, with the rest obtained from reference TRBV7-2 and TRBJ1-2, is as follows: GAGVSQSPSNKVTEKGKDVELRCDPISGHTALYWYRQSLGQGLEFLIYFQGNSAPDKSGLPSDRFSAERTGGSVSTLTIQRTQQEDSAVYLCASSLLGKGRNYGYTFGSGTRLTVV.

The chain joins TRBV2 to TRBJ1-3; a weak D match, TRBD1 (5 bases). The CDR3 totals 16 residues. Trimming stripped 4 bases from V and 5 bases from J, with 18 bases between. From germline, CDR1 is SNHLY and CDR2 FYNNEI. CDR3 sequence: CASSVGSTGDRNTIYF. The DNA for the CDR3 is TGTGCCAGCAGTGTCGGATCAACAGGAGACCGAAACACCATATATTTT.

This clone was seen only once. The chain recombines TRBV5-1 with TRBJ2-2, with 7 bases lining up with TRBD2. This CDR3 spans 14 amino acids. V trimming: 3 bases; J trimming: 5 bases; junction bases outside the gene matches: 4. Germline V lookup: CDR1 SGHRS, CDR2 YFSETQ. This chain's CDR3 is CASSWGGLTGELFF. Written as DNA, the CDR3 is TGCGCCAGCAGCTGGGGGGGTTTGACCGGGGAGCTGTTTTTT.

This clone showed up just once. This chain connects TRBV9 to TRBJ2-1; 11 bases map to TRBD2. J was trimmed by 7 bases and V by 2 bases; bases with no gene match: 5. This CDR3 has 15 amino acids. Per germline, CDR1 SGDLS and CDR2 YYNGEE. The chain's CDR3 is CASSVSGGAPNEQFF. As DNA, the CDR3 is TGTGCCAGCAGCGTTAGCGGGGGGGCTCCAAATGAGCAGTTCTTC.

The V gene is TRBV9, the J gene TRBJ2-5, with TRBD1 matching over 7 bases. Germline V lookup: CDR1 SGDLS, CDR2 YYNGEE. The CDR3 sequence is 14 residues long. The V and J ends lost 4 bases and 1 base, in that order; junction bases with no gene match: 4. Here the CDR3 DNA reads TGTGCCAGCAGCCCAGGACAGGTCCAAGAGACCCAGTACTTC. Translating gives CASSPGQVQETQYF.

The chain recombines TRBV2 with TRBJ1-4; D gene uncertain. The CDR3 has 15 amino acids. V shed 6 bases and J shed 0 bases, with 11 bases lying between them. Germline CDR1 SNHLY, CDR2 FYNNEI. CDR3 bases: TGTGCCAGCAGACTAGGCACCGCAACTAATGAAAAACTGTTTTTT. Its translation: CASRLGTATNEKLFF.

The rearrangement uses TRBV24-1 and TRBJ2-5; the D is unclear. CDR3 length: 12 amino acids. From germline, CDR1 is KGHDR and CDR2 SFDVKD. Trimming removed 4 bases at V and 5 bases at J, with 7 bases between. Here the CDR3 reads CATSDLSETQYF. The CDR3 coding sequence is TGTGCCACCAGTGACCTTTCCGAGACCCAGTACTTC.